This TCR beta chain was profiled in a study of regulatory T cells in long-lasting Graves disease. Findings of the study overall: There was favoring of TRBV28, TRBJ1-2 and TRBJ2-5 in persistent disease. Small sample size may have lowered accuracy.

With 6 bases removed from V and 5 bases from J, the gap between germline ends came to 10 bases. The CDR3 length is 11 residues. Germline CDR1 reads DFQATT; CDR2 reads SNEGSKA (reference sequence). Points on this clonotype: Its antigen is still unknown.

Sample time point: persistent/refractory GD, antithyroid drugs over 5 years with positive TRAb. PBMCs were the source of the RNA used for TCR sequencing. An approximately 10-milliliter sample of peripheral blood was drawn into EDTA tubes. Relying on iRepertoire HTBI primers and Arm-PCR of CDR3 regions, the team built TCR beta libraries. MiXCR, run by TCRdb on the multiplex PCR reads, gives a single entry per CDR3 protein. In the table there are about 430,000 distinct CDR3 sequences, roughly a fifth of which are singletons. V gene TRBV20-1 combines with J gene TRBJ2-5; unclear D gene. The source of this sequence is a female donor with Graves disease. The material sequenced was peripheral blood mononuclear cells (PBMCs), taken when the disease was refractory, from a patient treated with antithyroid drugs. The CDR3 DNA reads as TGCAGTGCCGAGAGGTCCGAGACCCAGTACTTC. Protein: CSAERSETQYF.